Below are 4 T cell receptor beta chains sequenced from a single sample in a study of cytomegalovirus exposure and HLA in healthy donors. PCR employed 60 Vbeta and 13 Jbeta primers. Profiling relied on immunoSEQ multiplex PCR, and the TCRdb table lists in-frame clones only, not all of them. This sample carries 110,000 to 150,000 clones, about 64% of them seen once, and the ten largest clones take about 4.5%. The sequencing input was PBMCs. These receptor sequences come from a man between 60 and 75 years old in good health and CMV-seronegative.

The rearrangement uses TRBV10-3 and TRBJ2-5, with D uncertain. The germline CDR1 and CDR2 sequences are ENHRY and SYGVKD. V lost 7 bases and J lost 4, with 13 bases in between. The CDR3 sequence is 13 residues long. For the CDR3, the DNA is TGTGCCATCACTCAAGGTCCGGGAGAGACCCAGTACTTC. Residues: CAITQGPGETQYF.

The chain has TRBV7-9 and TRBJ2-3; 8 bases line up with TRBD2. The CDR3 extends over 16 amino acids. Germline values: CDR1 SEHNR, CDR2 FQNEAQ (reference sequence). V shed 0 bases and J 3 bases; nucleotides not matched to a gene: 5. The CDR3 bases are TGTGCCAGCAGCTTAGCACAAGCGGGAGTAACAGATACGCAGTATTTT. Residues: CASSLAQAGVTDTQYF.

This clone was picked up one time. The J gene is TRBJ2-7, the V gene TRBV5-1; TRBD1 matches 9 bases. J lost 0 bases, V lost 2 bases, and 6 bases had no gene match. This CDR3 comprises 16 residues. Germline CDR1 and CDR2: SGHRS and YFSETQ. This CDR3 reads CASSFAGQGSSYEQYF. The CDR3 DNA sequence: TGCGCCAGCAGCTTTGCAGGACAGGGGAGCTCCTACGAGCAGTACTTC.

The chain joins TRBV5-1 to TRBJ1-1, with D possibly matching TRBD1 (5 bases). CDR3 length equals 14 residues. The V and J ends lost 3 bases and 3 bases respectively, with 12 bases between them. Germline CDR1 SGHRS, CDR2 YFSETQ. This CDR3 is CASSWAPGDTEAFF. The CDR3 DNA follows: TGCGCCAGCAGCTGGGCCCCGGGGGACACTGAAGCTTTCTTT.